The next 29 T cell receptor beta chains were all read from a single sample in a study of cytomegalovirus exposure and HLA in healthy donors (dated by TCRdb to 2016 to 2017). The method behind the library was the immunoSEQ multiplex PCR assay. The clones in this table, taken by TCRdb from immuneACCESS, are in-frame only. Not every clone is retained; where verified, under half of the shortfall comes from an unresolved V gene, and the cause of the rest is unknown. This sample holds around 120,000 clones; approximately 87% were observed only once. The top ten clones comprise under 6.5% of the sample. Sequenced input: PBMCs. The origin of the receptors is a woman aged 18-35 years in good health and CMV-seropositive.

The gene calls are TRBV27 and TRBJ2-5, with 9 nucleotides matching TRBD1. Germline loops: CDR1 MNHEY, CDR2 SMNVEV (reference sequence). The CDR3 sequence is 15 residues long. Unmatched junction bases numbered 9, after V lost 6 bases and J lost 4 bases. CDR3 sequence reads: CASSPGTGLPETQYF. CDR3 sequence (DNA): TGTGCCAGCAGCCCGGGGACAGGGCTTCCAGAGACCCAGTACTTC.

This sequence joins TRBV15 and TRBJ1-4; D is possibly TRBD1 (6 bases). Germline V gene data show CDR1 as LNHNV and CDR2 as YYDKDF (reference sequence). The V gene lost 0 bases and the J gene lost 7 bases, with 12 bases spanning the gap. This CDR3 is 15 amino acids long. The CDR3 DNA reads as TGTGCCACCAGCAGAGATCCAGGGGATGGTGAAAAACTGTTTTTT. Amino acid sequence: CATSRDPGDGEKLFF.

The chain couples TRBV6-5 to TRBJ1-5; D call uncertain. The germline CDR1 and CDR2 sequences are MNHEY and SVGAGI. The ends were cut back, 9 bases at V and 4 bases at J, with 13 bases in the middle. The CDR3 has 13 residues. The CDR3 coding sequence is TGTGCCAGTGCTAGTATGATTAATCAGCCCCAGCATTTT. Protein sequence: CASASMINQPQHF.

J is TRBJ1-4 and V is TRBV30, with 8 bases lining up with TRBD1. Germline-derived CDR1 and CDR2 are GTSNPN and SVGIG (reference sequence). V dropped 3 bases and J dropped 7; count of bases not matched to a gene: 7. The CDR3 has 14 residues. CDR3: CAWSPDRGGEKLFF. CDR3 DNA sequence: TGTGCCTGGAGCCCAGACAGGGGCGGTGAAAAACTGTTTTTT.

The chain joins TRBV4-2 to TRBJ2-3; 7 bases match TRBD2. Trimming took 0 bases from V and 7 from J; bases not matched to a gene: 4. This CDR3 is 14 amino acids long. The germline V gene has CDR1 LGHNA and CDR2 YNFKEQ. The CDR3 protein is CASSQDSGSYTQYF. The CDR3 DNA is TGTGCCAGCAGCCAAGATAGCGGGTCCTATACGCAGTATTTT.

V and J are TRBV18 and TRBJ2-2, with no clear D. Germline CDR1 KGHSH, CDR2 LQKENI. Trimming took off 1 base at V and 8 bases at J, with 11 bases between the two ends. The CDR3 consists of 14 residues. CDR3 protein: CASSPRAERGELFF. The CDR3 region has the DNA TGTGCCAGCTCACCACGGGCAGAGAGAGGGGAGCTGTTTTTT.

This clone was detected only once. The chain combines TRBV5-1 with TRBJ1-1; TRBD1 might be the D (5 bases). V dropped 4 bases and J dropped 0 bases, with 16 bases sitting between them. The germline V gene encodes CDR1 SGHRS and CDR2 YFSETQ. This CDR3 is built from 16 residues. The CDR3 sequence: CASSGALGRLNTEAFF. The CDR3 nucleotides read TGCGCCAGCAGCGGGGCCCTCGGGCGATTGAACACTGAAGCTTTCTTT.

This clone was detected once. The rearrangement joins TRBV15 to TRBJ2-5; 9 nucleotides match TRBD1. Germline V gene lookup returns CDR1 LNHNV and CDR2 YYDKDF (reference sequence). The ends lost 4 bases at V and 7 bases at J; junction bases unmatched: 7. The CDR3 sequence is 14 residues long. The DNA for the CDR3 is TGTGCCACCAGCACAAGGGACAGGGAAGGGACCCAGTACTTC. It encodes CATSTRDREGTQYF.

V is TRBV9 and J is TRBJ1-2; tentative D call: TRBD1 (5 bases). CDR1 and CDR2 from the germline V gene are SGDLS and YYNGEE. Between the trimmed V and J ends, which lost 6 bases and 2 bases, there was a span of 11 bases. The CDR3 runs to 13 residues. DNA of the CDR3: TGTGCCAGCAAGACAGCGGGAAACTATGGCTACACCTTC. This encodes CASKTAGNYGYTF.

The chain employs TRBV15 and TRBJ1-5, with TRBD1 matching 7 bases. The CDR3 has 14 residues. Germline trimming cut 4 bases from V and 3 bases from J; bases unmatched to any gene: 3. Germline CDR1 and CDR2: LNHNV and YYDKDF (reference sequence). For the CDR3, the DNA is TGTGCCACCAGCAAACAGGGGTACAATCAGCCCCAGCATTTT. This sequence encodes CATSKQGYNQPQHF.

V is TRBV30 and J is TRBJ2-7, with TRBD1 as a possible D gene (6 bases). The germline gives CDR1 GTSNPN, CDR2 SVGIG (reference sequence). The CDR3 runs 13 residues. The V end lost 3 bases, the J end lost 2 bases, and 11 bases lay between the germline ends. CDR3: CAWRSTGTYEQYF. The CDR3 nucleotides read TGTGCCTGGAGATCGACAGGAACCTACGAGCAGTACTTC.

The chain is built from TRBV2 and TRBJ2-2; the D gene is possibly TRBD1 (5 bases). The CDR3 is made up of 14 amino acids. The V end was cut by 6 bases, the J end by 3 bases, with 11 bases between. The germline gives CDR1 SNHLY, CDR2 FYNNEI. As DNA, the CDR3 is TGTGCCAGCAGGGGGCGCGACGACACCGGGGAGCTGTTTTTT. It yields the protein CASRGRDDTGELFF.

The V gene is TRBV9, the J gene TRBJ2-7; possible D gene TRBD2, 7 bases. V lost 0 bases and J lost 6, with 16 bases in between. Germline V gene sequence: CDR1 SGDLS, CDR2 YYNGEE. The CDR3 loop spans 15 amino acids. CDR3 bases: TGTGCCAGCAGCGTAGGGGGCGGGGGCTTTTTCGAGCAGTACTTC. Its translation is CASSVGGGGFFEQYF.

The V call is TRBV28, the J call TRBJ1-1; D is uncertain. Trimming left V 5 bases short and J 7 bases short, with 5 bases between. In germline, CDR1 is MDHEN, CDR2 SYDVKM. The CDR3 loop spans 10 amino acids. This chain's CDR3 is CASSKLEAFF. DNA for the CDR3: TGTGCCAGCAGTAAGCTTGAAGCTTTCTTT.

This chain joins TRBV6-5 and TRBJ1-5, with D uncertain. The CDR3 covers 14 residues. Trimming removed 5 bases at V and 0 bases at J, with 8 bases between. CDR1 and CDR2 (germline): MNHEY, SVGAGI. The CDR3 spells CASSPNYSNQPQHF. Written as DNA, the CDR3 is TGTGCCAGCAGTCCGAACTATAGCAATCAGCCCCAGCATTTT.

The chain links TRBV6-1 to TRBJ2-3, with 9 bases matching TRBD1. This CDR3 contains 15 residues. Germline V CDR1 and CDR2: MNHNS, SASEGT. The J segment lost 1 base and the V segment lost 10 bases, leaving 9 bases of the junction unmatched. The CDR3 sequence: CAIHDRDRGTDTQYF. Written as DNA, the CDR3 is TGTGCCATTCACGACCGGGACAGGGGCACAGATACGCAGTATTTT.

The chain employs TRBV5-4 and TRBJ1-4; possibly TRBD1 for D (5 bases). Trimming stripped 2 bases from V and 6 bases from J, with 11 bases between. CDR1 and CDR2 from the germline V gene are SGHNT and YYREEE (reference sequence). CDR3 length: 14 residues. CDR3 in amino acids: CASSFDRSHEKLFF. Here the CDR3 DNA reads TGTGCCAGCAGCTTTGACAGAAGCCATGAAAAACTGTTTTTT.

The chain carries TRBV14 and TRBJ2-1; 9 bases line up with TRBD1. The CDR3 runs 17 residues. Germline CDR1 and CDR2: SGHDN and FVKESK. J gave up 1 base and V 3 bases, and 7 bases lay outside the gene matches. This CDR3 is CASSHIPGTGSYNEQFF. The CDR3 DNA follows: TGTGCCAGCAGCCACATACCCGGGACAGGGTCCTACAATGAGCAGTTCTTC.

The chain carries TRBV7-9 and TRBJ1-1; TRBD1 is a possible D gene (5 bases). Germline lookup yields CDR1 SEHNR and CDR2 FQNEAQ (reference sequence). This CDR3 spans 16 amino acids. V lost 5 bases and J lost 2, with 18 bases in between. The CDR3 here is CASSESVTGHNTEAFF. CDR3 DNA sequence: TGTGCCAGCAGCGAGTCGGTTACAGGCCACAACACTGAAGCTTTCTTT.

This chain links TRBV6-4 with TRBJ2-3; 8 bases align to TRBD2. The CDR3 length is 17 residues. Losses at the gene ends were 8 bases for V and 3 bases for J; bases not matched to a gene: 16. Germline CDR1 and CDR2: MRHNA and SNTAGT. In nucleotides, the CDR3 is TGTGCCAGCTCCATAAAGAGGGACGGGAGGGCTACAGATACGCAGTATTTT. As protein: CASSIKRDGRATDTQYF.

The chain employs TRBV7-2 and TRBJ2-4; weak D call: TRBD1 (6 bases). The CDR3 sequence is 15 residues long. Trimming cost V 5 bases and J 3 bases, with 14 bases left between them. CDR1 SGHTA and CDR2 FQGNSA come from the germline V gene. CDR3 loop: CASSATGFDKNIQYF. CDR3 in DNA: TGTGCCAGCAGCGCCACAGGGTTTGACAAAAACATTCAGTACTTC.

This clone was recorded only once. This chain joins TRBV27 and TRBJ1-2, with 8 bases that match TRBD1. V dropped 10 bases and J dropped 2; count of bases not matched to a gene: 9. The CDR3 loop spans 14 amino acids. Germline V gene lookup returns CDR1 MNHEY and CDR2 SMNVEV (reference sequence). This chain's CDR3 is CANSTDRVNYGYTF. As DNA, the CDR3 is TGTGCCAATTCGACGGACAGGGTAAACTATGGCTACACCTTC.

The V and J genes are TRBV19 and TRBJ2-2; D unclear. The germline V and J ends were trimmed by 5 bases and 3 bases, with 13 bases remaining between them. Germline V gives CDR1 LNHDA, CDR2 SQIVND (reference sequence). This CDR3 is built from 15 residues. In DNA, the CDR3 is TGTGCCAGTAGTGGAAGGCGGAGCTACACCGGGGAGCTGTTTTTT. Amino acid sequence: CASSGRRSYTGELFF.

A few counts support this clone. The J gene is TRBJ1-3, the V gene TRBV2; D perhaps matches TRBD1 (6 bases). Trimming shortened V by 7 bases and J by 2 bases, and 12 bases separated the two germline ends. This CDR3 is built from 14 residues. From germline, CDR1 is SNHLY and CDR2 FYNNEI. The CDR3 nucleotides read TGTGCCAGCACAGGGGATAATACTGGAAACACCATATATTTT. Amino acids: CASTGDNTGNTIYF.

V gene TRBV5-4 combines with J gene TRBJ1-5; D gene ambiguous. The ends were cut back, 4 bases at V and 3 bases at J, with 11 bases in the middle. The germline gives CDR1 SGHNT, CDR2 YYREEE (reference sequence). This CDR3 has 14 amino acids. The CDR3 DNA is TGTGCCAGCAGCCATGCCACAGTCAATCAGCCCCAGCATTTT. Its protein product is CASSHATVNQPQHF.

The chain employs TRBV6-1 and TRBJ1-4, with 9 bases identical to TRBD1. V lost 5 bases to trimming and J lost 8 bases; unmatched junction nucleotides: 9. The germline gives CDR1 MNHNS, CDR2 SASEGT. This CDR3 region has 15 residues. DNA of the CDR3: TGTGCCAGCAGTCAACCCGGGACAGGGCTCGAAAAACTGTTTTTT. This sequence encodes CASSQPGTGLEKLFF.

The rearrangement joins TRBV6-4 to TRBJ1-1, with 12 positions matching TRBD1. This CDR3 has 17 amino acids. Germline V gene data show CDR1 as MRHNA and CDR2 as SNTAGT. The junction had 9 bases not matched to a gene; V was cut back by 1 base and J by 6 bases. This chain's CDR3 is CASSDFRDRGLSSEAFF. The DNA of the CDR3 is TGTGCCAGCAGTGACTTCCGGGACAGGGGGCTGAGTTCTGAAGCTTTCTTT.

The chain joins TRBV6-5 to TRBJ1-2; TRBD1 aligns across 9 bases. Per the germline V gene, CDR1 is MNHEY and CDR2 is SVGAGI. The CDR3 spans 15 residues. With V trimmed by 6 bases and J by 4 bases, 9 bases remained unmatched. CDR3 coding DNA: TGTGCCAGCAGCCCCCGGGGGACAGGGCTCTATGGCTACACCTTC. It yields the protein CASSPRGTGLYGYTF.

The DNA for the CDR3 is TGCAGCGTTGAAGGGACTAGCGGGACCGGGGGGCCAGATACGCAGTATTTT. This encodes CSVEGTSGTGGPDTQYF. This chain connects TRBV29-1 to TRBJ2-3; 12 bases match TRBD2. The V segment lost 1 base and the J segment 4 bases; nucleotides outside the gene matches: 9. The CDR3 spans 17 residues. CDR1 is SQVTM and CDR2 is ANQGSEA in the germline V gene.